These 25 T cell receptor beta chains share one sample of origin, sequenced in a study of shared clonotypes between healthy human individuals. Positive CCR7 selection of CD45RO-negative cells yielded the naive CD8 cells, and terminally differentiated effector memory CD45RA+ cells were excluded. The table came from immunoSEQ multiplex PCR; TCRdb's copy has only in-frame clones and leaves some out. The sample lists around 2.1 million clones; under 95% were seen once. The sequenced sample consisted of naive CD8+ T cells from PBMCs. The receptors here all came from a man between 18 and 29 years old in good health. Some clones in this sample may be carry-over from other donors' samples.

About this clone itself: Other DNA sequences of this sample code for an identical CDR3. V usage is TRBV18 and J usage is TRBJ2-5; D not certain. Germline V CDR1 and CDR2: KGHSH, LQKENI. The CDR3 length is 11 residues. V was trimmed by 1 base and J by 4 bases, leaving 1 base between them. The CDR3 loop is CASSPRETQYF. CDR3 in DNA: TGTGCCAGCTCACCACGAGAGACCCAGTACTTC.

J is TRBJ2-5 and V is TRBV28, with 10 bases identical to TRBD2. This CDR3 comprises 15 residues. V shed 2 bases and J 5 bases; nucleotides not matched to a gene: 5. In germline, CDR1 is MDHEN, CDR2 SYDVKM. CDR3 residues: CASSLPPAGGETQYF. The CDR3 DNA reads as TGTGCCAGCAGTTTACCCCCAGCGGGAGGGGAGACCCAGTACTTC.

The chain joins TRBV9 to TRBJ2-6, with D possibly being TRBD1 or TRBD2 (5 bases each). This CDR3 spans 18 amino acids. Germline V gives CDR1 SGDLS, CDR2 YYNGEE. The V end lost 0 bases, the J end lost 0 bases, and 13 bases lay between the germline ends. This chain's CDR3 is CASSVGTGGTSGANVLTF. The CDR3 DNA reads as TGTGCCAGCAGCGTAGGTACAGGTGGGACCTCTGGGGCCAACGTCCTGACTTTC.

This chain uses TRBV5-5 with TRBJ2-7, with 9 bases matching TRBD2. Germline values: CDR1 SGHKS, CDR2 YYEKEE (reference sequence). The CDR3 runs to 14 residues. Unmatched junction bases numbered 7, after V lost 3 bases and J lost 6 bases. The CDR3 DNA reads TGTGCCAGCAGCTCCATAGCGGGAGCTGTCGAGCAGTACTTC. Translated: CASSSIAGAVEQYF.

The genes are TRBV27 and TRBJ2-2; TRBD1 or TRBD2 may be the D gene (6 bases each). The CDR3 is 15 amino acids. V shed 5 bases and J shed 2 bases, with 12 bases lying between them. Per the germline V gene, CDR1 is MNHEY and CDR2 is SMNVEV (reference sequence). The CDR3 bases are TGTGCCAGCAGTCGGGGGCACCCAAACACCGGGGAGCTGTTTTTT. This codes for CASSRGHPNTGELFF.

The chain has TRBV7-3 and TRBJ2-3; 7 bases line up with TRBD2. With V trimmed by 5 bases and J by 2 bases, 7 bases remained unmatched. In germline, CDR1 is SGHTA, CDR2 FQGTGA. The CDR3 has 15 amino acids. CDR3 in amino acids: CASSPSGTDTDTQYF. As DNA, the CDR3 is TGTGCCAGCAGCCCAAGCGGGACCGACACAGATACGCAGTATTTT.

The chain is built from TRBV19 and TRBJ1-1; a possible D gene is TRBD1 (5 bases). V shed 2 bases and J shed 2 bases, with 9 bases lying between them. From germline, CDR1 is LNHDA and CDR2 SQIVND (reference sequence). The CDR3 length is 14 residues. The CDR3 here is CASSIRTRNTEAFF. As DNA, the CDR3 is TGTGCCAGTAGTATACGGACACGCAACACTGAAGCTTTCTTT.

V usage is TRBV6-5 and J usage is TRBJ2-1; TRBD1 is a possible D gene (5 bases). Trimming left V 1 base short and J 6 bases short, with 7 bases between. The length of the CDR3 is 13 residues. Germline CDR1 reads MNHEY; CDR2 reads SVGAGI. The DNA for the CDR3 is TGTGCCAGCAGTTACTTGCAGGGCAATGAGCAGTTCTTC. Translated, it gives CASSYLQGNEQFF.

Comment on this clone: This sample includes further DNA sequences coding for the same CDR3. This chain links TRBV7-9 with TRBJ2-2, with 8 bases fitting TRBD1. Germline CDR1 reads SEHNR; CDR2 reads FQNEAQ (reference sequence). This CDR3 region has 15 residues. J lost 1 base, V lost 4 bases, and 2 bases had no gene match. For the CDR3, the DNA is TGTGCCAGCAGCTCGGGACAGGAGAACACCGGGGAGCTGTTTTTT. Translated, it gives CASSSGQENTGELFF.

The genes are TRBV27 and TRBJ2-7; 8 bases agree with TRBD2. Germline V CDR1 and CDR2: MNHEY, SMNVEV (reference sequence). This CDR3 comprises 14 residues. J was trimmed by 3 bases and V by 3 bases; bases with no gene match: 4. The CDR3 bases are TGTGCCAGCAGTTTTAGCGGGACCTACTACGAGCAGTACTTC. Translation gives CASSFSGTYYEQYF.

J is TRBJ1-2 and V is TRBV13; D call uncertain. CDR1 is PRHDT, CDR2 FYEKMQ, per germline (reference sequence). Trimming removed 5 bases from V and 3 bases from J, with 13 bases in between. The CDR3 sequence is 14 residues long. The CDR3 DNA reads TGTGCCAGCAGCCGATGGAAGATAGACTATGGCTACACCTTC. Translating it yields CASSRWKIDYGYTF.

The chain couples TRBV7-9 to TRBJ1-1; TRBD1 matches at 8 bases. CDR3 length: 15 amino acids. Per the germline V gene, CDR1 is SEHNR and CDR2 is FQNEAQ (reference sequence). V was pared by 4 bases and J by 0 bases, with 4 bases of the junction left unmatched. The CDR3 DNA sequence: TGTGCCAGCAGCTGCCGGGACAGGCTGAACACTGAAGCTTTCTTT. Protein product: CASSCRDRLNTEAFF.

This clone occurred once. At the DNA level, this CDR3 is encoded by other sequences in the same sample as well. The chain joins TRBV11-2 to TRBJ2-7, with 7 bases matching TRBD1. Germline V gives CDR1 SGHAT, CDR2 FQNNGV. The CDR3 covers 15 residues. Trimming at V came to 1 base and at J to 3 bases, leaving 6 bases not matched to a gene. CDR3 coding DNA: TGTGCCAGCAGCTTAGGACAGGGTGCCCTCTACGAGCAGTACTTC. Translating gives CASSLGQGALYEQYF.

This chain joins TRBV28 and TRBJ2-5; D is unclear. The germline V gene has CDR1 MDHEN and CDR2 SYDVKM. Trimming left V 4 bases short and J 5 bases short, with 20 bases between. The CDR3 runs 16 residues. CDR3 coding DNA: TGTGCCAGCAGTTCCCTTCCCCGCGTCCACGGGGAGACCCAGTACTTC. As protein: CASSSLPRVHGETQYF.

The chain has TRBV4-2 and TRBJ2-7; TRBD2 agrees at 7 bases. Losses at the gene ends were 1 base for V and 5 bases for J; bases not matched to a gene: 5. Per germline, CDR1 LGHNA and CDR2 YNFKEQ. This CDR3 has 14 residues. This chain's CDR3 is CASSQGGSDDEQYF. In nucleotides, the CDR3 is TGTGCCAGCAGCCAAGGCGGGAGTGACGACGAGCAGTACTTC.

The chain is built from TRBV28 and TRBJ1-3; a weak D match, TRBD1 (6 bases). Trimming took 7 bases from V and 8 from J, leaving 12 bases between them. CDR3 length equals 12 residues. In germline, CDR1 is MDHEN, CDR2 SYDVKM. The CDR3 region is CASKQGGDTIYF. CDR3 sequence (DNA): TGTGCCAGCAAACAGGGCGGAGACACCATATATTTT. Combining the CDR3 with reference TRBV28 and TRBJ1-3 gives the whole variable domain DVKVTQSSRYLVKRTGEKVFLECVQDMDHENMFWYRQDPGLGLRLIYFSYDVKMKEKGDIPEGYSVSREKKERFSLILESASTNQTSMYLCASKQGGDTIYFGEGSWLTVV.

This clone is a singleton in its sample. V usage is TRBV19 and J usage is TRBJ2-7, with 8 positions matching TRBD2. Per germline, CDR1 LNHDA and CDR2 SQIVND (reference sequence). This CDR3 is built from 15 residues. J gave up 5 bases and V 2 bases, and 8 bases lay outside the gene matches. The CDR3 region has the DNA TGTGCCAGTAGTATAACGGGAGGGCCCTTTAACGAGCAGTACTTC. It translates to CASSITGGPFNEQYF.

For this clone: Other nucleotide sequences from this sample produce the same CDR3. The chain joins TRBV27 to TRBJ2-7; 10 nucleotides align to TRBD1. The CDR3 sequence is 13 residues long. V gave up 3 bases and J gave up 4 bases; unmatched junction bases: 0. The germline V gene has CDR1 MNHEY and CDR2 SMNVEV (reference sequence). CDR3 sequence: CASSLDRGYEQYF. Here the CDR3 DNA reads TGTGCCAGCAGTTTGGACAGGGGGTACGAGCAGTACTTC.

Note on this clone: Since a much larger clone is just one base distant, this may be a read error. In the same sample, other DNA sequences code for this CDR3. The CDR3, as DNA: TGTGCCAGCAGTTTCGGCAGATCCTACGAGCAGTACTTC. This gives the protein CASSFGRSYEQYF. This chain joins TRBV28 and TRBJ2-7; D remains ambiguous. CDR3 length equals 13 residues. Trimming removed 3 bases from V and 1 base from J, with 7 bases in between. Germline V lookup: CDR1 MDHEN, CDR2 SYDVKM.

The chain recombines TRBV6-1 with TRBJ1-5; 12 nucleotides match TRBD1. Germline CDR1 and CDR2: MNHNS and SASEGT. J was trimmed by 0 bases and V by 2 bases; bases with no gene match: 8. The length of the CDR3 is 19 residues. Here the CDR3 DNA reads TGTGCCAGCAGTGAAAGAGGGACAGGGGGCGCGTATAGCAATCAGCCCCAGCATTTT. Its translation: CASSERGTGGAYSNQPQHF.

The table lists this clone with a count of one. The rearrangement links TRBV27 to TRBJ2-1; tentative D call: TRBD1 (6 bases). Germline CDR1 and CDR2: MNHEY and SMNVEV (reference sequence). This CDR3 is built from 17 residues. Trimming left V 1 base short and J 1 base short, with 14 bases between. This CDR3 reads CASSLFFGTTSYNEQFF. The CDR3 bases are TGTGCCAGCAGTTTATTTTTTGGGACAACGTCCTACAATGAGCAGTTCTTC.

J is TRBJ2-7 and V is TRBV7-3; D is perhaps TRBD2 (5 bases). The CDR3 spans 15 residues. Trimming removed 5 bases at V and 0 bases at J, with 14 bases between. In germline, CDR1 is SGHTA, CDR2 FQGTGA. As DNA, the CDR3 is TGTGCCAGCAGCACCAGCCCGGGGAGCTCCTACGAGCAGTACTTC. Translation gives CASSTSPGSSYEQYF. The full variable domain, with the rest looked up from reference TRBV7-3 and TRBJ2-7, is GAGVSQTPSNKVTEKGKYVELRCDPISGHTALYWYRQSLGQGPEFLIYFQGTGAADDSGLPNDRFFAVRPEGSVSTLKIQRTERGDSAVYLCASSTSPGSSYEQYFGPGTRLTVT.

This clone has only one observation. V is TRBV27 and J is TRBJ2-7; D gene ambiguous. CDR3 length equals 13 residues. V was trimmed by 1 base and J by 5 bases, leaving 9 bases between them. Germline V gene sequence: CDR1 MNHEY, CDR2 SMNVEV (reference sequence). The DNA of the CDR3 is TGTGCCAGCAGTTTATGGGGAAGGGACGAGCAGTACTTC. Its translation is CASSLWGRDEQYF.

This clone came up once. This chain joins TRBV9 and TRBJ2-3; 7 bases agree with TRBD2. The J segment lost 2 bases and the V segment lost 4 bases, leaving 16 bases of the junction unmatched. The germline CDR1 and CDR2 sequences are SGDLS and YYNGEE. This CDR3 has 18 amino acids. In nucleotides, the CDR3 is TGTGCCAGCAGCCACGGGGGGAGAGGGGAGCGATTCACAGATACGCAGTATTTT. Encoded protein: CASSHGGRGERFTDTQYF.

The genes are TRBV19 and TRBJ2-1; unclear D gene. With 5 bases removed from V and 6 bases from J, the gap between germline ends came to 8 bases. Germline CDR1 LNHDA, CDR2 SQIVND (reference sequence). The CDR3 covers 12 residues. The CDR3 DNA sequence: TGTGCCAGTAGTCAGACCGTCAATGAGCAGTTCTTC. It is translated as CASSQTVNEQFF.